These T cell receptor beta chains were read from a single sample in a study of OX40 agonist ivuxolimab in advanced cancers. Only in-frame clones appear in the TCRdb table, and some are missing; sequencing was by immunoSEQ multiplex PCR. The repertoire holds 59,000 or so clones, with approximately 87% as singletons. The input for sequencing was CD4+ or CD8+ T cells sorted from blood, taken in a trial of the OX40 agonist ivuxolimab. The source of these receptors is an adult with an advanced solid tumor such as melanoma, head and neck, liver or kidney cancer. The CDR3 runs from the conserved cysteine through the conserved F or W. D genes are given only for firm matches. Size is stated for part of the rows, as once, few or many counts, or as a class when the clone is expanded.

d_gene: TRBD2; j_gene: TRBJ2-7; abundance: .; v_gene: TRBV5-1; CDR3nt: TGCGCCAGCAGCTCCGGGACTAGCGGGATGACCTACGAGCAGTACTTC; CDR3aa: CASSSGTSGMTYEQYF
d_gene: TRBD2; j_gene: TRBJ2-3; abundance: .; v_gene: TRBV6-5; CDR3nt: TGTGCCAGCAGTTACTCGGGTAGCGGGGGCACAGATACGCAGTATTTT; CDR3aa: CASSYSGSGGTDTQYF
d_gene: TRBD1; j_gene: TRBJ1-6; abundance: .; v_gene: TRBV6-6; CDR3nt: TGTGCCAGCAGTTACTCGGGGACAGGGAATTCACCCCTCCACTTT; CDR3aa: CASSYSGTGNSPLHF
d_gene: TRBD1; j_gene: TRBJ1-1; abundance: once; v_gene: TRBV10-3; CDR3nt: TGTGCCATCAGTGAAACAGGGGTAGGGACTGAAGCTTTCTTT; CDR3aa: CAISETGVGTEAFF
d_gene: .; j_gene: TRBJ1-2; abundance: few; v_gene: TRBV30; CDR3nt: TGTGCCTGGAGGAGAGGGTTAGGGTATGGCTACACCTTC; CDR3aa: CAWRRGLGYGYTF
d_gene: .; j_gene: TRBJ1-2; abundance: .; v_gene: TRBV29-1; CDR3nt: TGCAGCGTCCTTTTAAACGAGGACAACTATGGCTACACCTTC; CDR3aa: CSVLLNEDNYGYTF
d_gene: .; j_gene: TRBJ1-2; abundance: .; v_gene: TRBV2; CDR3nt: TGTGCCAGCGGGACAACCTATGGCTACACCTTC; CDR3aa: CASGTTYGYTF
d_gene: TRBD1; j_gene: TRBJ1-4; abundance: .; v_gene: TRBV10-1; CDR3nt: TGCGCCAGCAGTACGGGACAGGACAATGAAAAACTGTTTTTT; CDR3aa: CASSTGQDNEKLFF
d_gene: .; j_gene: TRBJ1-5; abundance: .; v_gene: TRBV10-3; CDR3nt: TGTGCCATCAGTGAGTCGACCAGCGATCAGCCCCAGCATTTT; CDR3aa: CAISESTSDQPQHF
d_gene: .; j_gene: TRBJ2-3; abundance: .; v_gene: TRBV19; CDR3nt: TGTGCCAGTAGTATGTCCAGTAGCAGGGTCACAGATACGCAGTATTTT; CDR3aa: CASSMSSSRVTDTQYF
d_gene: TRBD2; j_gene: TRBJ2-5; abundance: .; v_gene: TRBV7-2; CDR3nt: TGTGCCAGCAGCTTAGCTAGCGGGAGTGGGTCGGAGACCCAGTACTTC; CDR3aa: CASSLASGSGSETQYF
d_gene: TRBD2; j_gene: TRBJ2-2; abundance: .; v_gene: TRBV5-1; CDR3nt: TGCGCCAGCAGCTTGGGACTAGCGGGAGGTATCGGGGAGCTGTTTTTT; CDR3aa: CASSLGLAGGIGELFF
d_gene: TRBD2; j_gene: TRBJ2-3; abundance: .; v_gene: TRBV11-2; CDR3nt: TGTGCCAGCAGCTCCGGGGGGATCACAGATACGCAGTATTTT; CDR3aa: CASSSGGITDTQYF
d_gene: .; j_gene: TRBJ1-5; abundance: .; v_gene: TRBV25-1; CDR3nt: TGTGCCAGCAGTGAATACGGCCGCGATCAGCCCCAGCATTTT; CDR3aa: CASSEYGRDQPQHF
d_gene: .; j_gene: TRBJ1-6; abundance: .; v_gene: TRBV2; CDR3nt: TGTGCCAGCCACGGCGGCCCCTTGCGTTTTTCTCCCCTCCACTTT; CDR3aa: CASHGGPLRFSPLHF
d_gene: .; j_gene: TRBJ1-2; abundance: .; v_gene: TRBV6-1; CDR3nt: TGTGCCAGCAGTGAGTCAACAGGGCACTCGGTCTATGGCTACACCTTC; CDR3aa: CASSESTGHSVYGYTF
d_gene: TRBD1; j_gene: TRBJ1-2; abundance: .; v_gene: TRBV19; CDR3nt: TGTGCCAGTAGTACCGACAGGGGTCATGGCTACACCTTC; CDR3aa: CASSTDRGHGYTF
d_gene: .; j_gene: TRBJ1-3; abundance: .; v_gene: TRBV7-2; CDR3nt: TGTGCCAGCAGCCCTACAGGGTTTTCTCTCGGAAACACCATATATTTT; CDR3aa: CASSPTGFSLGNTIYF
d_gene: TRBD1; j_gene: TRBJ1-5; abundance: .; v_gene: TRBV6-5; CDR3nt: TGTGCCAGCAGCCGGGACAGGGCGCGGGGGCAGCCCCAGCATTTT; CDR3aa: CASSRDRARGQPQHF
d_gene: .; j_gene: TRBJ1-1; abundance: .; v_gene: TRBV9; CDR3nt: TGTGCCAGCAGCCCCCTTCACGGGGGCCCCACTGAAGCTTTCTTT; CDR3aa: CASSPLHGGPTEAFF
d_gene: .; j_gene: TRBJ2-7; abundance: .; v_gene: TRBV21-1; CDR3nt: TGTGCCAGCAGCAGATCCTACGAGCAGTACTTC; CDR3aa: CASSRSYEQYF
d_gene: .; j_gene: TRBJ1-5; abundance: .; v_gene: TRBV10-3; CDR3nt: TGTGCCATCAGTGAGTCGAGGGGGGTTAGTCAGCCCCAGCATTTT; CDR3aa: CAISESRGVSQPQHF